The rows below give T cell receptor beta chains drawn from one sample of a study of T cells in Graves' hyperthyroidism and ophthalmopathy. TCRdb passed the multiplex PCR reads through MiXCR, listing each CDR3 protein once. There are some 360,000 distinct CDR3 sequences in the sample; around 18% occur only once, and around 15% lies in the top ten. The sequenced sample was blood. These receptor sequences come from a woman in her thirties or forties with Graves' ophthalmopathy. CDR3s include the opening cysteine and the closing phenylalanine or tryptophan. Fields, in order: J gene, D gene, clone size, V gene, CDR3 protein, CDR3 DNA. A D gene is named only where the DNA matches it firmly. Clone size is not always given. Where it is, it says once, few, many or a class for expanded clones.

TRBJ2-5 | TRBD1 | NA | TRBV2 | CASSRDRELLQETQYF | TGTGCCAGCAGTCGGGACAGGGAACTCCTCCAAGAGACCCAGTACTTC
TRBJ2-7 | NA | many | TRBV29-1 | CSVAAGHEQYF | TGCAGCGTCGCAGCGGGTCACGAGCAGTACTTC
TRBJ1-5 | NA | NA | TRBV7-2 | CASSLARKDIWGEDQPQHF | TGTGCCAGCAGCTTAGCCCGGAAGGACATTTGGGGAGAAGATCAGCCCCAGCATTTT
TRBJ2-1 | TRBD1 | many | TRBV27 | CASSGTGGFRNEQFF | TGTGCCAGCAGTGGGACAGGGGGCTTTCGCAATGAGCAGTTCTTC
TRBJ2-7 | TRBD1 | NA | TRBV6-1 | CASRRPGQGAGEQYF | TGTGCCAGCAGAAGACCGGGACAGGGGGCTGGGGAGCAGTACTTC
TRBJ1-1 | TRBD1 | NA | TRBV6-1 | CASRRTGSSNTEAFF | TGTGCCAGCAGACGGACAGGGAGCAGTAACACTGAAGCTTTCTTT
TRBJ2-7 | TRBD1 | many | TRBV5-5 | CASSPGTESYEQYF | TGTGCCAGCAGCCCCGGGACAGAATCCTACGAGCAGTACTTC
TRBJ2-7 | TRBD1 | many | TRBV6-5 | CASKTGGSYEQYF | TGTGCCAGCAAAACAGGGGGGTCCTACGAGCAGTACTTC
TRBJ1-5 | NA | many | TRBV5-1 | CASSLVGGTNQPQHF | TGCGCCAGCAGCTTGGTCGGGGGCACCAATCAGCCCCAGCATTTT
TRBJ2-7 | NA | many | TRBV29-1 | CSVKGPLEQYF | TGCAGCGTTAAGGGCCCTTTAGAGCAGTACTTC
TRBJ1-5 | NA | many | TRBV12-3/TRBV12-4 | CASSFSGGGQPQHF | TGTGCCAGCAGTTTTAGCGGAGGAGGTCAGCCCCAGCATTTT
TRBJ2-7 | TRBD1 | NA | TRBV19 | CASSIPGQGIYEQYF | TGTGCCAGTAGTATTCCGGGACAGGGTATCTACGAGCAGTACTTC
TRBJ1-1 | NA | many | TRBV6-5 | CASSYGPGDTEAFF | TGTGCCAGCAGTTACGGTCCCGGGGACACTGAAGCTTTCTTT
TRBJ2-7 | NA | few | TRBV6-1 | CASSTPGQSYEQYF | TGTGCCAGCAGTACCCCGGGACAATCCTACGAGCAGTACTTC
TRBJ1-5 | NA | NA | TRBV19 | CASRTIRDTLYQPQHF | TGTGCCAGTAGGACAATCCGGGACACCCTGTATCAGCCCCAGCATTTT
TRBJ2-7 | NA | NA | TRBV6-1 | CASSERVYEQYF | TGTGCCAGCAGTGAGAGAGTGTACGAGCAGTACTTC
TRBJ1-1 | NA | many | TRBV10-3 | CAITNPGRVTEAFF | TGTGCCATCACCAACCCGGGCCGGGTCACTGAAGCTTTCTTT
TRBJ2-5 | NA | NA | TRBV20-1 | CSVEEAQETQYF | TGCAGTGTTGAGGAGGCTCAAGAGACCCAGTACTTC
TRBJ2-2 | NA | many | TRBV11-2 | CASSLVEGSAGELFF | TGTGCCAGCAGCTTAGTTGAGGGCTCCGCGGGGGAGCTGTTTTTT
TRBJ1-6 | NA | many | TRBV12-3/TRBV12-4 | CASRLGANSPLHF | TGTGCCAGCAGACTTGGGGCTAATTCACCCCTCCACTTT
TRBJ2-7 | NA | NA | TRBV6-1 | CAAVPGLPSYEQYF | TGTGCCGCCGTCCCGGGACTCCCCAGCTACGAGCAGTACTTC
TRBJ1-2 | NA | NA | TRBV12-3/TRBV12-4 | CASRKMEQGHSGYIF | TGTGCCAGCAGGAAAATGGAACAGGGCCACTCTGGCTACATCTTC
TRBJ2-2 | TRBD1 | many | TRBV28 | CASSLWTGVTGELFF | TGTGCCAGCAGTTTGTGGACAGGGGTAACCGGGGAGCTGTTTTTT
TRBJ2-7 | TRBD1 | many | TRBV29-1 | CSVEGRTGGYEQYF | TGCAGCGTTGAAGGCCGGACAGGGGGCTACGAGCAGTACTTC
TRBJ1-1 | NA | NA | TRBV19 | CASSFSGQTEAFF | TGTGCCAGTAGTTTTTCGGGCCAGACTGAAGCTTTCTTT
TRBJ2-7 | NA | NA | TRBV20-1 | CSARQGEAQYF | TGCAGTGCTAGACAGGGGGAGGCGCAGTACTTC
TRBJ2-5 | TRBD1 | NA | TRBV20-1 | CSAGQGVSAETQYF | TGCAGTGCGGGACAGGGGGTGAGCGCGGAGACCCAGTACTTC
TRBJ2-7 | TRBD1 | many | TRBV6-5 | CASSQTGGTYEQYF | TGTGCCAGCAGTCAGACAGGGGGAACCTACGAGCAGTACTTC
TRBJ1-1 | NA | many | TRBV20-1 | CSARDRVGNTEAFF | TGCAGTGCTAGAGACAGGGTTGGGAACACTGAAGCTTTCTTT
TRBJ2-7 | NA | many | TRBV6-1 | CASSVIRGYEQYF | TGTGCCAGCAGTGTGATCAGGGGATACGAGCAGTACTTC
TRBJ1-1 | NA | few | TRBV7-2 | CASSFSPGWTEAFF | TGTGCCAGCAGCTTCTCTCCAGGGTGGACTGAAGCTTTCTTT
TRBJ1-5 | TRBD1 | many | TRBV20-1 | CSAKSLRDSEGQPQHF | TGCAGTGCTAAAAGCCTCCGGGACAGTGAGGGTCAGCCCCAGCATTTT
TRBJ2-7 | TRBD2 | many | TRBV20-1 | CSARLAGVSSYEQYF | TGCAGTGCTAGATTAGCGGGGGTAAGCTCCTACGAGCAGTACTTC
TRBJ1-5 | NA | NA | TRBV4-3 | CASSHDNRGNQPQHF | TGCGCCAGCAGCCATGACAATCGGGGCAATCAGCCCCAGCATTTT
TRBJ1-3 | NA | many | TRBV7-2 | CASSLDITGNTIYF | TGTGCCAGCAGCTTAGATATCACTGGAAACACCATATATTTT
TRBJ2-3 | TRBD2 | few | TRBV20-1 | CSARSAGGVDTQYF | TGCAGTGCTAGGTCAGCGGGAGGGGTAGATACGCAGTATTTT
TRBJ2-1 | TRBD2 | NA | TRBV2 | CASSLLAGGWNEQFF | TGTGCCAGCAGCTTACTAGCGGGAGGATGGAATGAGCAGTTCTTC
TRBJ1-1 | NA | many | TRBV5-6 | CASSLDSEAFF | TGTGCCAGCAGCCTAGACAGTGAAGCTTTCTTT
TRBJ2-2 | NA | many | TRBV29-1 | CSVSPGGTGELFF | TGCAGCGTTTCCCCTGGTGGCACCGGGGAGCTGTTTTTT
TRBJ2-7 | TRBD2 | NA | TRBV25-1 | CATKARREDTYEQYF | TGTGCCACCAAAGCACGGCGGGAGGACACCTACGAGCAGTACTTC
TRBJ1-2 | TRBD1 | many | TRBV4-1 | CASSQPGGAGYTF | TGCGCCAGCAGCCAACCAGGGGGCGCTGGCTACACCTTC
TRBJ2-7 | TRBD2 | NA | TRBV6-1 | CASSDLAGAHSYEQYF | TGTGCCAGCAGTGATCTAGCGGGAGCTCACTCCTACGAGCAGTACTTC
TRBJ2-5 | NA | many | TRBV7-2 | CASSLEGQVLQTQYF | TGTGCCAGCAGCTTAGAAGGTCAGGTCTTACAGACCCAGTACTTC
TRBJ2-2 | NA | many | TRBV24-1 | CATSDLPTGELFF | TGTGCCACCAGTGATTTACCAACCGGGGAGCTGTTTTTT
TRBJ1-5 | NA | many | TRBV11-1 | CASSLVVGPLRGSGQPQHF | TGTGCCAGCAGCTTAGTAGTAGGGCCCCTTAGGGGGTCTGGCCAGCCCCAGCATTTT
TRBJ1-5 | NA | few | TRBV6-1 | CASSISGIRQPQHF | TGTGCCAGCAGTATTAGTGGGATCCGACAGCCCCAGCATTTT
TRBJ1-1 | TRBD1 | NA | TRBV19 | CASSILLPGQGAATEAFF | TGTGCCAGTAGTATCCTTCTCCCGGGACAGGGGGCGGCCACTGAAGCTTTCTTT
TRBJ2-2 | TRBD1 | many | TRBV24-1 | CATSDSRQGTKTGELFF | TGTGCCACCAGTGATTCACGACAGGGTACGAAGACCGGGGAGCTGTTTTTT
TRBJ2-6 | TRBD1 | many | TRBV11-2 | CASSPDRVTGANVLTF | TGTGCCAGCAGCCCTGACAGGGTTACCGGGGCCAACGTCCTGACTTTC
TRBJ1-1 | NA | NA | TRBV27 | CASNRRDANTEAFF | TGTGCCAGCAATCGTCGAGATGCGAACACTGAAGCTTTCTTT
TRBJ2-7 | NA | many | TRBV6-2/TRBV6-3 | CASSPGWPYEQYF | TGTGCCAGCAGCCCCGGTTGGCCCTACGAGCAGTACTTC
TRBJ1-2 | TRBD1 | few | TRBV4-1 | CASSQHPARQGAYGYTF | TGCGCCAGCAGCCAACACCCCGCCCGACAGGGGGCATATGGCTACACCTTC
TRBJ1-2 | NA | many | TRBV30 | CAWSPDRRGYGYTF | TGTGCCTGGAGCCCTGATAGGAGGGGCTATGGCTACACCTTC
TRBJ2-2 | TRBD1 | many | TRBV7-3 | CASSLRATGTGELFF | TGTGCCAGCAGCTTAAGGGCGACAGGGACCGGGGAGCTGTTTTTT
TRBJ2-7 | NA | NA | TRBV18 | CASSPKGGGEQYF | TGTGCCAGCTCACCAAAGGGGGGCGGCGAGCAGTACTTC
TRBJ2-7 | NA | many | TRBV4-1 | CASSQAADYPYEQYF | TGCGCCAGCAGCCAAGCAGCGGACTACCCCTACGAGCAGTACTTC
TRBJ2-7 | TRBD1 | many | TRBV10-3 | CAISPGQPATYEQYF | TGTGCCATCAGCCCGGGACAGCCCGCCACCTACGAGCAGTACTTC
TRBJ2-7 | NA | many | TRBV18 | CASSPRGKHEQYF | TGTGCCAGCTCACCACGGGGGAAGCACGAGCAGTACTTC
TRBJ1-1 | TRBD1 | many | TRBV12-3/TRBV12-4 | CASSAGTGHTEAFF | TGTGCCAGCAGTGCCGGGACAGGGCACACTGAAGCTTTCTTT
TRBJ2-7 | NA | once | TRBV20-1 | CSARVALEQYF | TGCAGTGCTAGGGTAGCCCTGGAGCAGTACTTC